This entry concerns a single T cell receptor (beta chain). V dropped 4 bases and J dropped 0 bases, with 10 bases sitting between them. CDR1 is LGHDT and CDR2 is YNNKEL in the germline V gene (reference sequence). This CDR3 spans 16 amino acids. TCRdb keeps only in-frame clones here, not all; method: immunoSEQ multiplex PCR. The sample records a few hundred thousand clones, more than 85% being singletons. This entry comes from a study of blood T cell repertoires in COVID-19. Study summary: Acute and convalescent COVID-19 samples came from the United States, Italy and Spain.

Material: peripheral blood. The TCR was taken from a man under 40 with acute or convalescent COVID-19. The rearrangement uses TRBV3-1 (or the pseudogene TRBV3-2) and TRBJ1-6, with D hard to call. The CDR3 bases are TGTGCCAGCAGCCGAATAAGGAGCTCCTATAATTCACCCCTCCACTTT. Translated, it gives CASSRIRSSYNSPLHF.